This T cell receptor beta chain was identified in a study of CD8 T cells in ankylosing spondylitis. Study-wide findings and caveats: Within ankylosing spondylitis blood, a TCR beta motif made up of roughly eight highly homologous variants appeared to be characteristic. Matched synovial fluid from ankylosing spondylitis patients was reported to be enriched for disease-linked clones. Disease-linked clones proved CD8+ and comparatively uncommon in peripheral blood.

The CDR3 has 15 residues. Trimming removed 2 bases from V and 6 bases from J, with 14 bases in between. Germline V lookup: CDR1 SGHDT, CDR2 YYEEEE. This clonotype was counted many times. Antigen: not known. Quantitative 5'-RACE was performed with molecular barcodes, and it yielded the TCR beta libraries. TCRdb reprocessed the 5' RACE reads via MiXCR and lists one record per CDR3 protein. The profile covers fewer than 550,000 distinct CDR3 sequences, with 5.3% appearing a single time and roughly 3.2% taken by the ten largest. Sequenced sample: blood, either unsorted or a sorted T cell fraction (not recorded which). This clonotype was obtained from a male donor with ankylosing spondylitis. The chain couples TRBV5-6 to TRBJ2-2; the D gene is possibly TRBD1 (6 bases). The CDR3 reads CASSLRGKLSGELFF. Written as DNA, the CDR3 is TGTGCCAGCAGCTTAAGGGGGAAGTTATCCGGGGAGCTGTTTTTT.